Each of the 31 T cell receptor beta chains below was sequenced from the same sample in a study of cytomegalovirus exposure and HLA in healthy donors. Primers: 60 Vbeta forward and 13 Jbeta reverse. Clones were sequenced by immunoSEQ multiplex PCR, and TCRdb holds only the in-frame ones, with some missing. The sample includes 150,000 or so clones, approximately 80% of them seen just once. The sample was PBMCs. These receptors were obtained from a woman between 40 and 50 years old in good health and CMV-seropositive.

This clone showed up just a few times. The chain couples TRBV5-1 to TRBJ1-1, with D possibly TRBD1 on 5 matching bases. Per the germline V gene, CDR1 is SGHRS and CDR2 is YFSETQ. The V gene lost 4 bases and the J gene lost 5 bases, with 15 bases spanning the gap. CDR3 size: 14 residues. In DNA, the CDR3 is TGCGCCAGCAGCGGAGGGGAAGTGGGGACTGAAGCTTTCTTT. This translates into CASSGGEVGTEAFF.

The genes are TRBV5-6 and TRBJ2-7; 8 positions match TRBD2. The CDR3 loop spans 14 amino acids. Trimming took 6 bases from V and 4 from J; bases not matched to a gene: 9. CDR1 and CDR2 from the germline V gene are SGHDT and YYEEEE. The CDR3 nucleotides are TGTGCCAGCACCTTAGCGGGGCCGACTTACGAGCAGTACTTC. Its translation: CASTLAGPTYEQYF.

The chain uses TRBV4-2 and TRBJ2-5; 14 bases agree with TRBD2. J was trimmed by 4 bases and V by 0 bases; bases with no gene match: 1. The CDR3 totals 16 residues. The germline V gene has CDR1 LGHNA and CDR2 YNFKEQ. DNA of the CDR3: TGTGCCAGCAGCCAAGAAGGACTAGCGGGGGGAGAGACCCAGTACTTC. This codes for CASSQEGLAGGETQYF.

The rearrangement joins TRBV14 to TRBJ2-5; D gene ambiguous. CDR1 is SGHDN, CDR2 FVKESK, per germline. Trimming shortened V by 1 base and J by 9 bases, and 24 bases separated the two germline ends. CDR3 length: 17 amino acids. CDR3 sequence: CASSQGLRRLPREPQYF. DNA for the CDR3: TGTGCCAGCAGCCAAGGATTGAGGCGGCTCCCCCGAGAACCCCAGTACTTC. Complete variable domain (other parts from reference TRBV14 and TRBJ2-5): EAGVTQFPSHSVIEKGQTVTLRCDPISGHDNLYWYRRVMGKEIKFLLHFVKESKQDESGMPNNRFLAERTGGTYSTLKVQPAELEDSGVYFCASSQGLRRLPREPQYFGPGTRLLVL.

This chain connects TRBV18 to TRBJ2-3; 10 nucleotides match TRBD2. V trimming: 2 bases; J trimming: 6 bases; junction bases outside the gene matches: 5. Germline assignment: CDR1 KGHSH and CDR2 LQKENI. The CDR3 extends over 15 amino acids. DNA of the CDR3: TGTGCCAGCTCACCAGCCAGCGGGGGGGTTGATACGCAGTATTTT. Translation: CASSPASGGVDTQYF. Filled out from reference TRBV18 and TRBJ2-3, the complete variable domain reads NAGVMQNPRHLVRRRGQEARLRCSPMKGHSHVYWYRQLPEEGLKFMVYLQKENIIDESGMPKERFSAEFPKEGPSILRIQQVVRGDSAAYFCASSPASGGVDTQYFGPGTRLTVL.

This chain joins TRBV11-3 and TRBJ2-1; 9 bases match TRBD1. Per the germline V gene, CDR1 is SGHNT and CDR2 is YENEEA. The V gene end was trimmed by 5 bases and the J gene end by 7 bases; junction bases not matched to a gene: 9. The CDR3 totals 15 residues. CDR3 nucleotides: TGTGCCAGCAGCCGTGGGACCGGGACAGGGAATGAGCAGTTCTTC. Translated: CASSRGTGTGNEQFF.

The V call is TRBV15, the J call TRBJ2-7; D might be TRBD1 (7 bases). Germline CDR1 reads LNHNV; CDR2 reads YYDKDF (reference sequence). The CDR3 is made up of 15 amino acids. The V end lost 0 bases, the J end lost 6 bases, and 15 bases lay between the germline ends. The CDR3 sequence is CATSREAGGFGEQYF. CDR3 in DNA: TGTGCCACCAGCAGAGAGGCAGGGGGGTTTGGCGAGCAGTACTTC. Together with reference TRBV15 and TRBJ2-7, the CDR3 gives the full variable domain: DAMVIQNPRYQVTQFGKPVTLSCSQTLNHNVMYWYQQKSSQAPKLLFHYYDKDFNNEADTPDNFQSRRPNTSFCFLDIRSPGLGDTAMYLCATSREAGGFGEQYFGPGTRLTVT.

This sequence joins TRBV19 and TRBJ2-7, with 10 bases aligning to TRBD2. This CDR3 region has 15 residues. The germline V gene has CDR1 LNHDA and CDR2 SQIVND (reference sequence). The J segment lost 7 bases and the V segment lost 4 bases, leaving 10 bases of the junction unmatched. The CDR3 DNA sequence: TGTGCCAGTAGTACACTACTAGCGGGGAAAGGGGAGCAGTACTTC. It encodes CASSTLLAGKGEQYF.

DNA of the CDR3: TGTGCCAGCAGCGTGGGGCAGGTATATGGCTACACCTTC. It yields the protein CASSVGQVYGYTF. The chain links TRBV9 to TRBJ1-2; TRBD1 is a possible D gene (5 bases). Trimming left V 2 bases short and J 5 bases short, with 10 bases between. This CDR3 has 13 residues. CDR1 and CDR2 from the germline V gene are SGDLS and YYNGEE.

This clone was picked up a small number of times. The chain couples TRBV2 to TRBJ2-7; D is undetermined. The CDR3 has 12 residues. The V gene's germline CDR1 is SNHLY and CDR2 FYNNEI. V was clipped by 5 bases and J by 5 bases, with 10 bases between them. This chain's CDR3 is CASSTTNHEQYF. For the CDR3, the DNA is TGTGCCAGCAGTACCACAAACCACGAGCAGTACTTC.

The CDR3 DNA follows: TGTGCCAGCAGATACCGACAGGGGAAAGGGCCCAACTATGGCTACACCTTC. Translated: CASRYRQGKGPNYGYTF. This sequence joins TRBV27 and TRBJ1-2; 8 nucleotides line up with TRBD1. Germline V gives CDR1 MNHEY, CDR2 SMNVEV (reference sequence). The CDR3 has 17 amino acids. Trimming took 6 bases from V and 2 from J; bases not matched to a gene: 14.

The rearrangement uses TRBV30 and TRBJ1-4; 8 nucleotides agree with TRBD1. V was clipped by 3 bases and J by 8 bases; unmatched bases: 5. The CDR3 contains 13 residues. CDR1 is GTSNPN and CDR2 is SVGIG in the germline V gene (reference sequence). CDR3 nucleotides: TGTGCCTGGAGGACAGGGGTAGGGGAAAAACTGTTTTTT. It translates to CAWRTGVGEKLFF.

This clone occurred once. The V call is TRBV19, the J call TRBJ1-5; possible D gene TRBD1, 5 bases. The germline V gene has CDR1 LNHDA and CDR2 SQIVND (reference sequence). The CDR3 consists of 14 residues. V shed 8 bases and J shed 2 bases, with 13 bases lying between them. The CDR3 is CASVKRGGNQPQHF. Written as DNA, the CDR3 is TGTGCCAGTGTCAAGCGGGGCGGCAATCAGCCCCAGCATTTT.

This sequence joins TRBV7-2 and TRBJ1-3, with a tentative D call TRBD1 (5 bases). CDR1 is SGHTA and CDR2 is FQGNSA in the germline V gene. V was pared by 1 base and J by 3 bases, with 13 bases between. CDR3 length: 16 amino acids. CDR3 protein: CASSLVAGSFGNTIYF. In nucleotides, the CDR3 is TGTGCCAGCAGCTTAGTCGCAGGGTCTTTTGGAAACACCATATATTTT.

CDR3: CASSPGTGVSGANVLTF. DNA for the CDR3: TGCGCCAGCAGTCCTGGGACAGGGGTATCTGGGGCCAACGTCCTGACTTTC. The chain carries TRBV5-1 and TRBJ2-6; the match to TRBD1 covers 10 bases. This CDR3 comprises 17 residues. Per the germline V gene, CDR1 is SGHRS and CDR2 is YFSETQ. With V trimmed by 5 bases and J by 1 base, 6 bases remained unmatched.

J is TRBJ2-1 and V is TRBV5-1; 10 positions agree with TRBD2. Looked up from germline, CDR1 is SGHRS and CDR2 is YFSETQ. The length of the CDR3 is 16 residues. The V gene end was trimmed by 4 bases and the J gene end by 0 bases; junction bases not matched to a gene: 4. CDR3 sequence (DNA): TGCGCCAGCAGCCCGACTAGCGGGTCCTCCTACAATGAGCAGTTCTTC. It encodes CASSPTSGSSYNEQFF.

The genes are TRBV6-1 and TRBJ1-5; D not resolved. CDR1 is MNHNS and CDR2 is SASEGT in the germline V gene. V lost 6 bases and J lost 7, with 13 bases in between. This CDR3 contains 13 residues. CDR3 protein: CASRSSGGQPQHF. In DNA, the CDR3 is TGTGCCAGCAGGAGCTCAGGCGGGCAGCCCCAGCATTTT.

The V and J genes are TRBV5-1 and TRBJ1-4, with 8 bases aligning to TRBD1. The V gene end was trimmed by 0 bases and the J gene end by 8 bases; junction bases not matched to a gene: 6. The CDR3 runs 15 residues. The germline CDR1 and CDR2 sequences are SGHRS and YFSETQ. CDR3 DNA sequence: TGCGCCAGCAGCTTGGGCACAGGGGGTGCGGAAAAACTGTTTTTT. Residues: CASSLGTGGAEKLFF.

This clone was picked up a small number of times. The genes are TRBV7-9 and TRBJ1-2; TRBD1 is a possible D gene (5 bases). The V end lost 3 bases, the J end lost 3 bases, and 8 bases lay between the germline ends. The CDR3 sequence is 13 residues long. The V gene's germline CDR1 is SEHNR and CDR2 FQNEAQ (reference sequence). This chain's CDR3 is CASSFRADYGYTF. In DNA form, the CDR3 reads TGTGCCAGCAGCTTCAGGGCGGACTATGGCTACACCTTC.

The chain has TRBV27 and TRBJ2-2; tentatively, D is TRBD2 (5 bases). V shed 2 bases and J shed 10 bases, with 11 bases lying between them. There are 13 residues in the CDR3. Per germline, CDR1 MNHEY and CDR2 SMNVEV (reference sequence). The CDR3 DNA sequence: TGTGCCAGCAGTTTAACGGGGAATGAGGAGCTGTTTTTT. Amino acids: CASSLTGNEELFF.

The J gene is TRBJ1-1, the V gene TRBV5-1; weak D call: TRBD1 (5 bases). This CDR3 is 14 amino acids long. CDR1 is SGHRS and CDR2 is YFSETQ in the germline V gene. Deletions cut 4 bases from V and 0 bases from J, with 10 bases between. The CDR3 here is CASSPDSLNTEAFF. For the CDR3, the DNA is TGCGCCAGCAGCCCCGACAGCCTGAACACTGAAGCTTTCTTT.

The chain joins TRBV6-6 to TRBJ1-1, with unresolved D. V lost 2 bases and J 2 bases, leaving 3 bases between the germline ends. The CDR3 is made up of 12 amino acids. Germline V gene data show CDR1 as MNHNY and CDR2 as SVGAGI (reference sequence). The CDR3 protein is CASSYLNTEAFF. The CDR3 nucleotides are TGTGCCAGCAGTTACCTAAACACTGAAGCTTTCTTT.

This sequence joins TRBV4-1 and TRBJ2-2; D is possibly TRBD2 (6 bases). The CDR3 is 15 residues long. The V and J ends lost 0 bases and 6 bases respectively, with 11 bases between them. Germline V gives CDR1 MGHRA, CDR2 YSYEKL. Here the CDR3 DNA reads TGCGCCAGCAGCCAAGATTTTCCGGGGGCCGGGGAGCTGTTTTTT. As protein: CASSQDFPGAGELFF.

CDR3 amino acids: CAWSPGGTDTQYF. CDR3 nucleotide sequence: TGTGCCTGGAGTCCCGGTGGCACAGATACGCAGTATTTT. This sequence joins TRBV30 and TRBJ2-3; D gene unclear. CDR1 GTSNPN and CDR2 SVGIG come from the germline V gene (reference sequence). Trimming shortened V by 2 bases and J by 1 base, and 7 bases separated the two germline ends. This CDR3 has 13 residues.

The rearrangement uses TRBV19 and TRBJ1-2; 10 bases map to TRBD1. The CDR3 loop spans 14 amino acids. The germline CDR1 and CDR2 sequences are LNHDA and SQIVND (reference sequence). V was pared by 8 bases and J by 7 bases, with 10 bases of the junction left unmatched. The chain's CDR3 is CASASTGGVGGYTF. DNA for the CDR3: TGTGCCAGTGCTTCGACAGGGGGCGTTGGTGGCTACACCTTC.

The rearrangement links TRBV9 to TRBJ2-7, with 7 bases identical to TRBD1. Germline lookup yields CDR1 SGDLS and CDR2 YYNGEE. This CDR3 has 14 residues. J gave up 5 bases and V 2 bases, and 7 bases lay outside the gene matches. CDR3 DNA: TGTGCCAGCAGCGTTCTAGGGGGCCACGACGAGCAGTACTTC. This gives the protein CASSVLGGHDEQYF.

The chain joins TRBV6-1 to TRBJ1-1; 7 bases map to TRBD1. After removal of 0 bases from V and 1 base from J, the junction contained 8 bases not matched to a gene. There are 17 residues in the CDR3. Germline values: CDR1 MNHNS, CDR2 SASEGT. CDR3 loop: CASSEARTGERNTEAFF. CDR3 nucleotide sequence: TGTGCCAGCAGTGAAGCCCGGACAGGCGAAAGGAACACTGAAGCTTTCTTT.

This chain links TRBV7-6 with TRBJ2-3; TRBD2 aligns across 8 bases. V dropped 2 bases and J dropped 8; count of bases not matched to a gene: 9. This CDR3 has 15 residues. Germline loops: CDR1 SGHVS, CDR2 FNYEAQ. The DNA for the CDR3 is TGTGCCAGCAGCTTAATGGGACTAGAACTTGCTACGCAGTATTTT. The encoded protein is CASSLMGLELATQYF.

The V call is TRBV19, the J call TRBJ2-7, with 10 bases matching TRBD2. CDR1 and CDR2 from the germline V gene are LNHDA and SQIVND (reference sequence). This CDR3 is built from 14 residues. With 3 bases clipped from V and 4 bases from J, the junction kept 3 bases outside the gene matches. The chain's CDR3 is CASSISGGAYEQYF. The CDR3 DNA is TGTGCCAGTAGTATCAGCGGGGGGGCTTACGAGCAGTACTTC.

The chain employs TRBV5-1 and TRBJ2-3; D is possibly TRBD2 (7 bases). The V end was cut by 0 bases, the J end by 3 bases, with 17 bases between. CDR3 length: 17 residues. The germline V gene encodes CDR1 SGHRS and CDR2 YFSETQ. CDR3 loop: CASSLERGGQLTDTQYF. DNA of the CDR3: TGCGCCAGCAGCTTGGAACGCGGGGGCCAACTTACAGATACGCAGTATTTT.

This chain connects TRBV30 to TRBJ1-6; 8 bases agree with TRBD1. V gave up 3 bases and J gave up 9 bases; unmatched junction bases: 4. Germline V gene data show CDR1 as GTSNPN and CDR2 as SVGIG (reference sequence). CDR3 size: 13 residues. This CDR3 is CAWSNRGSSPLHF. CDR3 bases: TGTGCCTGGAGCAACAGGGGGTCTTCACCCCTCCACTTT.